Below, 22 T cell receptor beta chains from the same sample are listed, as sequenced in a study of blood T cells in healthy people across ages. Using a J-beta primer mix together with a sample-barcoded 5' primer, a second PCR was run for about 7 to 12 cycles. A single record per CDR3 protein comes from TCRdb applying MiXCR to the 5' RACE reads. The sample includes hundreds of thousands of distinct CDR3 sequences, 25% to 30% of them seen just once. Sequenced: blood. The receptors derive from a woman over 75 in good health.

This clonotype was counted only a few times. The chain joins TRBV5-6 to TRBJ1-1; D may be TRBD1 (6 bases). V shed 4 bases and J shed 3 bases, with 16 bases lying between them. The CDR3 covers 15 residues. Germline CDR1 reads SGHDT; CDR2 reads YYEEEE. The CDR3 is CASSPWTVWDTEAFF. The CDR3 DNA follows: TGTGCCAGCAGCCCCTGGACAGTTTGGGACACTGAAGCTTTCTTT.

As DNA, the CDR3 is TGTGCCTGGAGGCCCGACAGGACCCATGGCTACACCTTC. This encodes CAWRPDRTHGYTF. V usage is TRBV30 and J usage is TRBJ1-2; weak D call: TRBD1 (6 bases). V gave up 3 bases and J gave up 6 bases, with 14 bases separating them. The germline CDR1 and CDR2 sequences are GTSNPN and SVGIG (reference sequence). The CDR3 is made up of 13 amino acids.

There are many counts of this clonotype. The chain joins TRBV5-1 to TRBJ2-7, with D maybe TRBD2 (5 bases). V was pared by 1 base and J by 3 bases, with 14 bases between. CDR3 length equals 15 residues. Germline V CDR1 and CDR2: SGHRS, YFSETQ. Here the CDR3 reads CASSLLSGRSYEQYF. DNA of the CDR3: TGCGCCAGCAGCTTGTTGAGCGGCCGAAGCTACGAGCAGTACTTC.

This clonotype occurred a few times. The chain recombines TRBV19 with TRBJ1-2; D might be TRBD1 (6 bases). Germline CDR1 is LNHDA and CDR2 is SQIVND (reference sequence). The ends were cut back, 5 bases at V and 6 bases at J, with 10 bases in the middle. The CDR3 contains 12 residues. Here the CDR3 reads CASSPGADGYTF. Here the CDR3 DNA reads TGTGCCAGTAGTCCAGGGGCAGATGGCTACACCTTC.

This clonotype was found a few times. The chain is built from TRBV20-1 and TRBJ2-3, with TRBD2 matching over 9 bases. CDR1 and CDR2 from the germline V gene are DFQATT and SNEGSKA (reference sequence). CDR3 length equals 15 residues. J was trimmed by 7 bases and V by 6 bases; bases with no gene match: 14. The DNA of the CDR3 is TGCAGTGCCCCGCCTGTGCGGGGGGGCGGGTATACGCAGTATTTT. Translating it yields CSAPPVRGGGYTQYF.

The genes are TRBV7-2 and TRBJ1-1; no definite D call. The CDR3 totals 13 residues. Trimming left V 5 bases short and J 0 bases short, with 7 bases between. In germline, CDR1 is SGHTA, CDR2 FQGNSA. The DNA of the CDR3 is TGTGCCAGCAGCATTTCAATGAACACTGAAGCTTTCTTT. Amino acid sequence: CASSISMNTEAFF.

J is TRBJ2-7 and V is TRBV27; D perhaps matches TRBD2 (6 bases). V dropped 5 bases and J dropped 5 bases, with 10 bases sitting between them. CDR3 size: 12 residues. CDR1 and CDR2 from the germline V gene are MNHEY and SMNVEV (reference sequence). CDR3 protein: CASSGGTDEQYF. The DNA of the CDR3 is TGTGCCAGCAGTGGCGGGACGGACGAGCAGTACTTC.

This clonotype has at least ten counts. This sequence joins TRBV12-3 or TRBV12-4 and TRBJ2-4; D is ambiguous. The CDR3 is 12 amino acids. Trimming removed 6 bases at V and 5 bases at J, with 8 bases between. CDR3 amino acids: CASRREQNIQYF. CDR3 DNA sequence: TGTGCCAGCAGACGCGAGCAAAACATTCAGTACTTC.

In its sample, this clonotype was seen many times. This chain uses TRBV12-3 or TRBV12-4 with TRBJ2-1; weak D call: TRBD1 (5 bases). The CDR3 is 13 residues long. Trimming stripped 4 bases from V and 12 bases from J, with 16 bases between. CDR3 region: CASSSGFNGAQFF. In DNA form, the CDR3 reads TGTGCCAGCAGTTCTGGCTTCAATGGGGCGCAGTTCTTC.

This clonotype came up a few times. A clone one base away is much larger, so this may be a read error. V and J are TRBV20-1 and TRBJ2-7; D is ambiguous. V was trimmed by 6 bases and J by 3 bases, leaving 6 bases between them. The length of the CDR3 is 10 residues. CDR1 is DFQATT and CDR2 is SNEGSKA in the germline V gene (reference sequence). The CDR3 DNA follows: TGCAGTGCCCTGAGCTACGAGCAGTACTTC. Amino acid sequence: CSALSYEQYF.

This clonotype showed up many times. The chain carries TRBV20-1 and TRBJ1-5, with D perhaps TRBD1 (6 bases). V lost 3 bases, J lost 2 bases, and 17 bases lay in between. There are 16 residues in the CDR3. The germline gives CDR1 DFQATT, CDR2 SNEGSKA (reference sequence). CDR3 residues: CSASIGGGYGNQPQHF. Written as DNA, the CDR3 is TGCAGTGCTAGTATCGGAGGGGGATACGGCAATCAGCCCCAGCATTTT.

This sequence joins TRBV5-5 and TRBJ1-2, with 7 bases aligning to TRBD1. With 0 bases clipped from V and 3 bases from J, the junction kept 5 bases outside the gene matches. Germline loops: CDR1 SGHKS, CDR2 YYEKEE (reference sequence). The CDR3 runs 15 residues. CDR3 sequence: CASSLGLGGDYGYTF. Here the CDR3 DNA reads TGTGCCAGCAGCTTGGGGTTAGGGGGCGACTATGGCTACACCTTC.

This clonotype has ten or more counts. V is TRBV6-1 and J is TRBJ2-6, with no clear D. The germline gives CDR1 MNHNS, CDR2 SASEGT. Trimming removed 6 bases at V and 0 bases at J, with 21 bases between. This CDR3 spans 19 amino acids. The CDR3: CASRPPRVGQSSGANVLTF. CDR3 in DNA: TGTGCCAGCAGACCACCTAGAGTGGGCCAAAGCTCTGGGGCCAACGTCCTGACTTTC.

The sample holds one count of this clonotype. The chain combines TRBV19 with TRBJ1-1; 8 bases are a match to TRBD1. This CDR3 is built from 17 residues. The germline CDR1 and CDR2 sequences are LNHDA and SQIVND (reference sequence). Losses at the gene ends were 3 bases for V and 3 bases for J; bases not matched to a gene: 12. CDR3 sequence: CASSIGTGLQVDTEAFF. CDR3 coding DNA: TGTGCCAGTAGTATCGGGACAGGACTCCAGGTAGACACTGAAGCTTTCTTT.

This clonotype occurred once. This sequence may be a read error, since a much larger clone differs from it by one base. J is TRBJ2-5 and V is TRBV11-1, with a possible D match to TRBD2 (5 bases). The CDR3 is 13 residues long. CDR1 SGHAT and CDR2 FQDESV come from the germline V gene (reference sequence). CDR3 region: CTTRRAYQETQYF. Written as DNA, the CDR3 is TGTACCACCCGGCGGGCGTACCAAGAGACCCAGTACTTC. The full variable domain, completed using reference TRBV11-1 and TRBJ2-5, is EAEVAQSPRYKITEKSQAVAFWCDPISGHATLYWYRQILGQGPELLVQFQDESVVDDSQLPKDRFSAERLKGVDSTLKIQPAELGDSAMYLCTTRRAYQETQYFGPGTRLLVL.

The CDR3 bases are TGTGCCTGTACTGGGGGCAATCAGCCCCAGCATTTT. It yields the protein CACTGGNQPQHF. The chain couples TRBV19 to TRBJ1-5, with D hard to call. The V and J ends lost 11 bases and 2 bases respectively, with 10 bases between them. The CDR3 spans 12 residues. CDR1 LNHDA and CDR2 SQIVND come from the germline V gene (reference sequence). The complete variable domain, with remaining parts taken from reference TRBV19 and TRBJ1-5, reads DGGITQSPKYLFRKEGQNVTLSCEQNLNHDAMYWYRQDPGQGLRLIYYSQIVNDFQKGDIAEGYSVSREKKESFPLTVTSAQKNPTAFYLCACTGGNQPQHFGDGTRLSIL.

This clonotype was detected many times. The V call is TRBV7-2, the J call TRBJ1-1; 7 nucleotides align to TRBD1. The CDR3 is made up of 15 amino acids. Germline loops: CDR1 SGHTA, CDR2 FQGNSA. V gave up 4 bases and J gave up 5 bases; unmatched junction bases: 10. The CDR3 DNA follows: TGTGCCAGCAGCTACAGGGGTGGGACCGTGACTGAAGCTTTCTTT. Protein product: CASSYRGGTVTEAFF.

Notes on this clonotype: This may arise from a read error, as a much more abundant clone is one base away. Since the CDR3 does not end with the conserved phenylalanine or tryptophan, this likely comes from a read error. J is TRBJ2-7 and V is TRBV4-3; D may match TRBD1 or TRBD2 (5 bases each). The V end lost 4 bases, the J end lost 3 bases, and 16 bases lay between the germline ends. The V gene's germline CDR1 is LGHNA and CDR2 YSLEER. The CDR3 totals 15 residues. CDR3 sequence (DNA): TGCGCCAGCAGCCCGGGACGGCAAGGGTACTACGAGCAGTACATC. Its protein product is CASSPGRQGYYEQYI.

In its sample, this clonotype was seen many times. V and J are TRBV7-2 and TRBJ2-1, with a possible D match to TRBD1 (5 bases). Germline assignment: CDR1 SGHTA and CDR2 FQGNSA. Trimming took off 4 bases at V and 12 bases at J, with 10 bases between the two ends. The CDR3 contains 11 residues. The CDR3 region is CASSSYQGQFF. Written as DNA, the CDR3 is TGTGCCAGCAGCTCCTATCAGGGGCAGTTCTTC.

Of note for this clonotype: A much bigger clone sits one base away, suggesting this may be a read error. The chain joins TRBV5-1 to TRBJ2-1; the D gene is possibly TRBD2 (5 bases). CDR1 and CDR2 from the germline V gene are SGHRS and YFSETQ. This CDR3 spans 16 amino acids. CDR3 nucleotides: TGCGCCAGCAGCTTGGAAGTGAGGGCTTCCTACAATGGGCAGTTCTTC. This sequence encodes CASSLEVRASYNGQFF. Using reference TRBV5-1 and TRBJ2-1 for the parts outside the CDR3, the full variable domain is KAGVTQTPRYLIKTRGQQVTLSCSPISGHRSVSWYQQTPGQGLQFLFEYFSETQRNKGNFPGRFSGRQFSNSRSEMNVSTLELGDSALYLCASSLEVRASYNGQFFGPGTRLTVL.

The chain joins TRBV20-1 to TRBJ2-5, with TRBD2 matching over 7 bases. The germline V gene has CDR1 DFQATT and CDR2 SNEGSKA (reference sequence). The CDR3 extends over 13 amino acids. V shed 5 bases, J shed 5 bases, and the junction held 8 bases outside the gene matches. CDR3 DNA: TGCAGTGCTGACACGCGGGAGTCTGAGACCCAGTACTTC. Residues: CSADTRESETQYF.

This clonotype was counted between two and nine times. The genes are TRBV7-2 and TRBJ1-5; possible D gene TRBD1, 5 bases. This CDR3 has 15 residues. The V end lost 5 bases, the J end lost 0 bases, and 11 bases lay between the germline ends. CDR1 is SGHTA and CDR2 is FQGNSA in the germline V gene. CDR3 sequence reads: CASSRQRYSNQPQHF. In DNA, the CDR3 is TGTGCCAGCAGCCGACAGCGTTATAGCAATCAGCCCCAGCATTTT. Drawing the rest from reference TRBV7-2 and TRBJ1-5, the complete variable domain is GAGVSQSPSNKVTEKGKDVELRCDPISGHTALYWYRQSLGQGLEFLIYFQGNSAPDKSGLPSDRFSAERTGGSVSTLTIQRTQQEDSAVYLCASSRQRYSNQPQHFGDGTRLSIL.